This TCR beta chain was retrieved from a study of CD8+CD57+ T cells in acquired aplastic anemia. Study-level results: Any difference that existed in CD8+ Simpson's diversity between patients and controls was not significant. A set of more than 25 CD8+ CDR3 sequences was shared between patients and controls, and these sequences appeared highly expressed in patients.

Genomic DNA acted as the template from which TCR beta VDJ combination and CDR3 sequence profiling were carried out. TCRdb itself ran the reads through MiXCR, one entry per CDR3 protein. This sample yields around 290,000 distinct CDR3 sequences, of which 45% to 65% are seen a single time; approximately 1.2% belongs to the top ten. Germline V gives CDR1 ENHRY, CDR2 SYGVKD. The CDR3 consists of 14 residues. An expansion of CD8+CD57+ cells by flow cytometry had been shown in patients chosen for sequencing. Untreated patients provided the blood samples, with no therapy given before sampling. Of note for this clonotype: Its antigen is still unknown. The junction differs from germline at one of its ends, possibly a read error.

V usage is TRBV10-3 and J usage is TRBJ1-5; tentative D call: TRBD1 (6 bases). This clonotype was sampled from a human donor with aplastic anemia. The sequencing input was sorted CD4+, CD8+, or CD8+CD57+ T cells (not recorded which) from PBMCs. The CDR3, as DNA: TGCGCCAGCCGCAGGGGAGGTCAGGGTCAGCCCCAGCATTTT. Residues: CASRRGGQGQPQHF.